The 13 T cell receptor beta chains below come from one sample, sequenced in a study of cytomegalovirus exposure and HLA in healthy donors. Primers: 60 Vbeta forward and 13 Jbeta reverse. The table came from immunoSEQ multiplex PCR; TCRdb's copy has only in-frame clones and leaves some out. The sample contains 150,000 to 200,000 clones, approximately 85% of which appear only once. Sequenced material: PBMCs. The receptors stem from a man between 18 and 29 years old in good health and CMV-seropositive.

V and J are TRBV29-1 and TRBJ1-1; maybe TRBD1 (6 bases). This CDR3 is 14 amino acids long. Germline-derived CDR1 and CDR2 are SQVTM and ANQGSEA. V was pared by 4 bases and J by 1 base, with 13 bases between. The CDR3 DNA is TGCAGCGTTGTTGTTCCAGGGGAGAACACTGAAGCTTTCTTT. This encodes CSVVVPGENTEAFF.

The V gene is TRBV18, the J gene TRBJ1-1; D call uncertain. V lost 3 bases and J 8 bases, leaving 7 bases between the germline ends. From germline, CDR1 is KGHSH and CDR2 LQKENI. The CDR3 has 11 residues. The CDR3 sequence is CASSPGEEAFF. CDR3 in DNA: TGTGCCAGCTCACCTGGGGAGGAAGCTTTCTTT.

V usage is TRBV6-4 and J usage is TRBJ2-7; 11 nucleotides agree with TRBD2. This CDR3 is built from 13 residues. V was clipped by 4 bases and J by 6 bases; unmatched bases: 2. CDR1 and CDR2 (germline): MRHNA, SNTAGT. The CDR3 DNA follows: TGTGCCAGCAGTGCCGGGACTAGCGGCGAGCAGTACTTC. Its protein product is CASSAGTSGEQYF.

The chain has TRBV4-3 and TRBJ1-2; TRBD1 might be the D (6 bases). V lost 0 bases and J 9 bases, leaving 11 bases between the germline ends. Germline V gene sequence: CDR1 LGHNA, CDR2 YSLEER. This CDR3 has 13 residues. CDR3 residues: CASSQDTGRSYTF. The DNA of the CDR3 is TGCGCCAGCAGCCAAGATACAGGGAGAAGCTACACCTTC.

The J gene is TRBJ1-1, the V gene TRBV7-9; D might be TRBD1 (6 bases). Trimming pared 9 bases from V and 1 base from J, leaving 15 bases between. The CDR3 contains 14 residues. Germline V gives CDR1 SEHNR, CDR2 FQNEAQ (reference sequence). CDR3 nucleotide sequence: TGTGCCAGTTGTTTGGACAGAGGGAACACTGAAGCTTTCTTT. It translates to CASCLDRGNTEAFF.

This clone was seen only once. J is TRBJ1-2 and V is TRBV6-5; 7 bases align to TRBD1. The V and J ends lost 6 bases and 4 bases, in that order; junction bases with no gene match: 5. The CDR3 is 13 residues long. The V gene's germline CDR1 is MNHEY and CDR2 SVGAGI. CDR3 residues: CASSRTGAYGYTF. The CDR3 coding sequence is TGTGCCAGCAGCAGGACAGGTGCCTATGGCTACACCTTC.

The chain joins TRBV5-1 to TRBJ2-5, with D possibly being TRBD1 (6 bases). V lost 0 bases and J lost 7, with 16 bases in between. CDR3 length equals 15 residues. In germline, CDR1 is SGHRS, CDR2 YFSETQ. The CDR3 region is CASSLGLQGPGTQYF. In DNA, the CDR3 is TGCGCCAGCAGCTTGGGCCTTCAGGGGCCAGGGACCCAGTACTTC. Looking up the rest from reference TRBV5-1 and TRBJ2-5 gives the full variable domain: KAGVTQTPRYLIKTRGQQVTLSCSPISGHRSVSWYQQTPGQGLQFLFEYFSETQRNKGNFPGRFSGRQFSNSRSEMNVSTLELGDSALYLCASSLGLQGPGTQYFGPGTRLLVL.

The chain has TRBV4-1 and TRBJ2-7; 8 nucleotides line up with TRBD1. J was trimmed by 5 bases and V by 1 base; bases with no gene match: 4. This CDR3 comprises 14 residues. Per germline, CDR1 MGHRA and CDR2 YSYEKL. CDR3 sequence: CASSQGQGSHEQYF. Written as DNA, the CDR3 is TGCGCCAGCAGCCAAGGACAGGGGTCACACGAGCAGTACTTC.

The chain has TRBV9 and TRBJ2-3; 7 positions match TRBD2. Germline V CDR1 and CDR2: SGDLS, YYNGEE. V lost 4 bases, J lost 2 bases, and 7 bases stayed unmatched. The CDR3 runs to 15 residues. The chain's CDR3 is CASSLRDYNTDTQYF. CDR3 in DNA: TGTGCCAGCAGCCTAAGGGACTACAACACAGATACGCAGTATTTT. The complete variable domain, with remaining parts taken from reference TRBV9 and TRBJ2-3, reads DSGVTQTPKHLITATGQRVTLRCSPRSGDLSVYWYQQSLDQGLQFLIQYYNGEERAKGNILERFSAQQFPDLHSELNLSSLELGDSALYFCASSLRDYNTDTQYFGPGTRLTVL.

This sequence joins TRBV5-1 and TRBJ2-1; D is perhaps TRBD2 (6 bases). Trimming removed 6 bases at V and 0 bases at J, with 16 bases between. This CDR3 has 16 amino acids. CDR1 SGHRS and CDR2 YFSETQ come from the germline V gene. CDR3 bases: TGCGCCAGCAACCTAGCTGGGGGGAGCTCCTACAATGAGCAGTTCTTC. Its protein product is CASNLAGGSSYNEQFF. The complete variable domain, with remaining parts taken from reference TRBV5-1 and TRBJ2-1, reads KAGVTQTPRYLIKTRGQQVTLSCSPISGHRSVSWYQQTPGQGLQFLFEYFSETQRNKGNFPGRFSGRQFSNSRSEMNVSTLELGDSALYLCASNLAGGSSYNEQFFGPGTRLTVL.

A note on this clone: An end of the junction differs from the germline gene, which may be a read error. The chain links TRBV7-9 to TRBJ1-1; weak D call: TRBD1 (6 bases). Germline CDR1 is SEHNR and CDR2 is FQNEAQ (reference sequence). This CDR3 contains 15 residues. DNA of the CDR3: TGTTCCAGCAGCCCGGTCCGGGGGGGCGTGTCGGAAGCTTTCTTT. The encoded protein is CSSSPVRGGVSEAFF. Combining the CDR3 with reference TRBV7-9 and TRBJ1-1 gives the whole variable domain DTGVSQNPRHKITKRGQNVTFRCDPISEHNRLYWYRQTLGQGPEFLTYFQNEAQLEKSRLLSDRFSAERPKGSFSTLEIQRTEQGDSAMYLCSSSPVRGGVSEAFFGQGTRLTVV.

This chain joins TRBV2 and TRBJ1-2; 8 bases map to TRBD1. Per the germline V gene, CDR1 is SNHLY and CDR2 is FYNNEI. The CDR3 contains 14 residues. V shed 7 bases, J shed 2 bases, and the junction held 6 bases outside the gene matches. CDR3 DNA: TGTGCCAGCATTCAGGGGGCCTTAAACTATGGCTACACCTTC. This gives the protein CASIQGALNYGYTF.

The chain joins TRBV19 to TRBJ2-2; 8 nucleotides agree with TRBD1. The V gene's germline CDR1 is LNHDA and CDR2 SQIVND (reference sequence). With V trimmed by 6 bases and J by 3 bases, 9 bases remained unmatched. The CDR3 has 16 amino acids. The CDR3 DNA sequence: TGTGCCAGTAGCCCCCCCGGACAGGGATACACCGGGGAGCTGTTTTTT. It codes for CASSPPGQGYTGELFF.